A selection of T cell receptor beta chains follows, all from one sample in a study of T cell responses to AZD1222 COVID-19 vaccine. Assay used: immunoSEQ multiplex PCR; TCRdb lists only in-frame clones, some missing. The sample holds under 60,000 clones, around 80% seen once. The specimen was peripheral blood, collected on day 0 of AZD1222 vaccination. These receptors came from an adult in good health. Both conserved end residues are part of each CDR3. The D gene is left open where the match is weak. Only part of the rows carry a size: once, few, many, or a class if the clone is expanded.

j_call,d_call,v_call,clone_size,cdr3_aa,cdr3_nt
TRBJ2-7,.,TRBV7-8,.,CASSLAQMTYEQYF,TGTGCCAGCAGCTTAGCCCAGATGACCTACGAGCAGTACTTC
TRBJ2-1,.,TRBV6-4,.,CASPGHSSYNEQFF,TGTGCCAGCCCGGGACACAGCTCCTACAATGAGCAGTTCTTC
TRBJ2-1,TRBD1,TRBV29-1,.,CSVTKTGTAYNEQFF,TGCAGCGTAACTAAAACCGGGACAGCTTACAATGAGCAGTTCTTC
TRBJ2-2,TRBD2,TRBV7-2,.,CASSSKRGANTGELFF,TGTGCCAGCAGCTCGAAGCGGGGCGCGAACACCGGGGAGCTGTTTTTT
TRBJ1-3,.,TRBV5-6,.,CASSLKGSYSGNTIYF,TGTGCCAGCAGCTTGAAGGGCAGCTACTCTGGAAACACCATATATTTT
TRBJ2-3,TRBD1,TRBV5-1,.,CASSLDRGDTQYF,TGCGCCAGCAGCTTGGACAGGGGAGATACGCAGTATTTT
TRBJ2-3,.,TRBV5-8,.,CASFIVSTDTQYF,TGTGCCAGCTTTATTGTCTCCACAGATACGCAGTATTTT
TRBJ2-6,.,TRBV19,.,CASSPGRARTSGANVLTF,TGTGCCAGTAGTCCCGGCAGGGCTAGAACCTCTGGGGCCAACGTCCTGACTTTC
TRBJ1-2,TRBD1,TRBV28,.,CASSYRGLGGYTF,TGTGCCAGCAGTTACAGGGGGCTGGGCGGCTACACCTTC
TRBJ1-3,TRBD1,TRBV7-9,.,CASSFQGASGNTIYF,TGTGCCAGCAGCTTTCAGGGGGCGAGTGGAAACACCATATATTTT
TRBJ1-2,.,TRBV14,.,CASSQDVHINYGYTF,TGTGCCAGCAGCCAAGATGTACACATCAACTATGGCTACACCTTC
TRBJ1-2,TRBD1,TRBV24-1,.,CATSSPGQGFAGYTF,TGTGCCACCAGTTCCCCGGGACAGGGGTTTGCTGGCTACACCTTC
TRBJ2-1,.,TRBV4-3,.,CASSQGAYEQFF,TGCGCCAGCAGCCAAGGGGCTTATGAGCAGTTCTTC
TRBJ2-7,TRBD1,TRBV10-3,.,CAISRDRVNEQYF,TGTGCCATCAGCCGGGACAGGGTGAACGAGCAGTACTTC
TRBJ2-3,.,TRBV5-1,.,CASSSQSANTQYF,TGCGCCAGCAGCTCCCAGAGCGCAAATACGCAGTATTTT
TRBJ1-4,TRBD1,TRBV4-3,.,CASSQGRGNEKLFF,TGCGCCAGCAGCCAAGGCAGGGGGAATGAAAAACTGTTTTTT
TRBJ1-2,TRBD1,TRBV19,.,CASRTLRQGVGYTF,TGTGCCAGTAGGACCCTCCGACAGGGAGTTGGCTACACCTTC
TRBJ2-2,.,TRBV27,.,CASSPWGYTGELFF,TGTGCCAGCAGCCCCTGGGGTTACACCGGGGAGCTGTTTTTT
TRBJ2-1,TRBD2,TRBV6-2/TRBV6-3,.,CASSQPGLPYEQFF,TGTGCCAGCAGCCAACCGGGACTACCTTATGAGCAGTTCTTC
TRBJ2-1,.,TRBV7-9,once,CASSLVGVGEQFF,TGTGCCAGCAGCTTAGTAGGTGTCGGTGAGCAGTTCTTC
TRBJ1-2,TRBD1,TRBV4-3,.,CASSQDSRGRLGSGYTF,TGCGCCAGCAGCCAAGATTCCAGGGGGCGCTTAGGGAGTGGCTACACCTTC
TRBJ2-7,TRBD1,TRBV19,.,CASSIALGQATYEQYF,TGTGCCAGTAGTATAGCCCTCGGACAGGCTACATACGAGCAGTACTTC
TRBJ2-7,TRBD1,TRBV28,.,CASKPGQGIREQYF,TGTGCCAGCAAACCGGGACAGGGTATCCGCGAGCAGTACTTC
TRBJ1-4,.,TRBV4-1,.,CASSTLDNNEKLFF,TGCGCCAGCAGTACTCTAGACAATAATGAAAAACTGTTTTTT
TRBJ1-2,TRBD1,TRBV19,once,CASSPGKGAYYGYTF,TGTGCCAGTAGTCCCGGGAAGGGGGCTTACTATGGCTACACCTTC
TRBJ2-5,TRBD1,TRBV7-9,.,CASSLEAPTGEETQYF,TGTGCCAGCAGCTTAGAGGCTCCCACAGGGGAAGAGACCCAGTACTTC
TRBJ2-6,.,TRBV10-2,.,CASSEGGLSGANVLTF,TGCGCCAGCAGTGAGGGGGGGCTCTCTGGGGCCAACGTCCTGACTTTC
TRBJ2-7,TRBD2,TRBV6-5,.,CATPSTSGWNEQYF,TGTGCCACTCCTTCGACTAGCGGTTGGAACGAGCAGTACTTC
TRBJ1-6,.,TRBV7-9,once,CASSLVGVGNSPLHF,TGTGCCAGCAGCTTAGTAGGGGTCGGAAATTCACCCCTCCACTTT
TRBJ2-3,TRBD2,TRBV6-4,.,CASSDFAGAVDTQYF,TGTGCCAGCAGTGACTTTGCGGGAGCGGTAGATACGCAGTATTTT
TRBJ2-7,TRBD1,TRBV24-1,.,CATSDRTGGVHEQYF,TGTGCCACCAGTGATCGAACAGGGGGCGTCCACGAGCAGTACTTC
TRBJ2-7,TRBD1,TRBV6-5,.,CASRDRGRYEQYF,TGTGCCAGCAGGGACAGGGGCCGATACGAGCAGTACTTC
TRBJ2-1,.,TRBV6-5,.,CASSYDPGGNEQFF,TGTGCCAGCAGTTACGACCCAGGAGGGAATGAGCAGTTCTTC
TRBJ2-7,.,TRBV29-1,.,CSVDKGPDHEQYF,TGCAGCGTTGATAAGGGGCCGGACCACGAGCAGTACTTC
TRBJ1-1,.,TRBV7-2,.,CASSLQSTVEAFF,TGTGCCAGCAGCTTACAGAGTACTGTTGAAGCTTTCTTT
TRBJ1-1,.,TRBV29-1,.,CSVGVVGFF,TGCAGCGTTGGTGTGGTGGGTTTCTTT
TRBJ1-1,.,TRBV19,.,CASARTDWGERNTEAFF,TGTGCCTCAGCCCGAACGGACTGGGGGGAACGGAACACTGAAGCTTTCTTT
TRBJ1-2,TRBD1,TRBV6-5,.,CATERWTGEGYTF,TGTGCCACCGAACGCTGGACAGGGGAAGGCTACACCTTC
TRBJ1-3,.,TRBV7-2,.,CASSPRTVHLSGNTIYF,TGTGCCAGCAGCCCCCGGACAGTTCACCTCTCTGGAAACACCATATATTTT
TRBJ2-1,TRBD2,TRBV19,.,CASGLAGGDEQFF,TGTGCCAGCGGACTAGCGGGAGGGGATGAGCAGTTCTTC
TRBJ1-4,TRBD1,TRBV12-3/TRBV12-4,.,CASSQGVFGELFF,TGTGCCAGCTCCCAGGGGGTATTTGGAGAACTGTTTTTT
TRBJ1-1,.,TRBV2,.,CASRVGAVGEAFF,TGTGCCAGCAGGGTAGGGGCGGTAGGTGAAGCTTTCTTT
TRBJ2-3,.,TRBV5-1,.,CASSLGQWGADTQYF,TGCGCCAGCAGCCTAGGACAGTGGGGTGCAGATACGCAGTATTTT
TRBJ1-5,.,TRBV5-6,.,CASSLTGLNQPQHF,TGTGCCAGCAGCTTGACAGGGCTCAATCAGCCCCAGCATTTT
TRBJ1-1,.,TRBV29-1,.,CSVDGRGTEAFF,TGCAGCGTTGATGGCAGGGGAACTGAAGCTTTCTTT
TRBJ2-7,.,TRBV12-5,.,CASGQGSNYEQYF,TGTGCTAGTGGCCAGGGGTCGAACTACGAGCAGTACTTC
TRBJ2-5,.,TRBV7-9,few,CASSDVGYQETQYF,TGTGCCAGCAGCGACGTTGGGTACCAAGAGACCCAGTACTTC
TRBJ2-3,.,TRBV21-1,.,CASSDKRGGVGVDTQYF,TGTGCCAGCAGTGATAAGCGGGGAGGGGTGGGGGTAGATACGCAGTATTTT
TRBJ2-7,TRBD1,TRBV5-1,.,CASSLGTGRSLEQYF,TGCGCCAGCAGCCTCGGGACAGGGAGGTCCCTCGAGCAGTACTTC
TRBJ1-1,.,TRBV9,.,CASSVAGGGTEAFF,TGTGCCAGCAGCGTAGCGGGGGGAGGCACTGAAGCTTTCTTT
TRBJ1-1,.,TRBV18,few,CASSPKGGGTEAFF,TGTGCCAGCTCACCAAAGGGGGGCGGCACTGAAGCTTTCTTT
TRBJ1-3,.,TRBV2,.,CASGGGVENTIYF,TGTGCCAGCGGAGGGGGTGTCGAAAACACCATATATTTT
TRBJ2-2,.,TRBV14,once,CASSQVRQAVGTNTGELFF,TGTGCCAGCAGCCAAGTGAGGCAGGCCGTTGGTACTAACACCGGGGAGCTGTTTTTT
TRBJ2-3,.,TRBV10-3,once,CAISEESTDTQYF,TGTGCCATCAGTGAGGAGAGCACAGATACGCAGTATTTT
TRBJ1-6,.,TRBV14,.,CASSQDMAGGSSPLHF,TGTGCCAGCAGCCAAGATATGGCAGGCGGAAGCTCACCCCTCCACTTT
TRBJ2-5,TRBD1,TRBV6-5,.,CASTRTGRQETQYF,TGTGCCAGCACCCGGACAGGCCGTCAAGAGACCCAGTACTTC
TRBJ2-7,TRBD2,TRBV3-1/TRBV3-2,.,CASSLSGSGYEQYF,TGTGCCAGCAGCCTTAGCGGGAGCGGTTACGAGCAGTACTTC
TRBJ2-3,TRBD2,TRBV7-2,.,CASSLSSGGTDTQYF,TGTGCCAGCAGCTTATCCAGCGGGGGCACAGATACGCAGTATTTT
TRBJ2-7,.,TRBV4-2,few,CASRGGSYEQYF,TGTGCCAGCAGGGGTGGGTCCTACGAGCAGTACTTC
TRBJ1-1,.,TRBV5-1,.,CASQSFDGTEAFF,TGCGCCAGCCAGAGTTTCGACGGGACTGAAGCTTTCTTT